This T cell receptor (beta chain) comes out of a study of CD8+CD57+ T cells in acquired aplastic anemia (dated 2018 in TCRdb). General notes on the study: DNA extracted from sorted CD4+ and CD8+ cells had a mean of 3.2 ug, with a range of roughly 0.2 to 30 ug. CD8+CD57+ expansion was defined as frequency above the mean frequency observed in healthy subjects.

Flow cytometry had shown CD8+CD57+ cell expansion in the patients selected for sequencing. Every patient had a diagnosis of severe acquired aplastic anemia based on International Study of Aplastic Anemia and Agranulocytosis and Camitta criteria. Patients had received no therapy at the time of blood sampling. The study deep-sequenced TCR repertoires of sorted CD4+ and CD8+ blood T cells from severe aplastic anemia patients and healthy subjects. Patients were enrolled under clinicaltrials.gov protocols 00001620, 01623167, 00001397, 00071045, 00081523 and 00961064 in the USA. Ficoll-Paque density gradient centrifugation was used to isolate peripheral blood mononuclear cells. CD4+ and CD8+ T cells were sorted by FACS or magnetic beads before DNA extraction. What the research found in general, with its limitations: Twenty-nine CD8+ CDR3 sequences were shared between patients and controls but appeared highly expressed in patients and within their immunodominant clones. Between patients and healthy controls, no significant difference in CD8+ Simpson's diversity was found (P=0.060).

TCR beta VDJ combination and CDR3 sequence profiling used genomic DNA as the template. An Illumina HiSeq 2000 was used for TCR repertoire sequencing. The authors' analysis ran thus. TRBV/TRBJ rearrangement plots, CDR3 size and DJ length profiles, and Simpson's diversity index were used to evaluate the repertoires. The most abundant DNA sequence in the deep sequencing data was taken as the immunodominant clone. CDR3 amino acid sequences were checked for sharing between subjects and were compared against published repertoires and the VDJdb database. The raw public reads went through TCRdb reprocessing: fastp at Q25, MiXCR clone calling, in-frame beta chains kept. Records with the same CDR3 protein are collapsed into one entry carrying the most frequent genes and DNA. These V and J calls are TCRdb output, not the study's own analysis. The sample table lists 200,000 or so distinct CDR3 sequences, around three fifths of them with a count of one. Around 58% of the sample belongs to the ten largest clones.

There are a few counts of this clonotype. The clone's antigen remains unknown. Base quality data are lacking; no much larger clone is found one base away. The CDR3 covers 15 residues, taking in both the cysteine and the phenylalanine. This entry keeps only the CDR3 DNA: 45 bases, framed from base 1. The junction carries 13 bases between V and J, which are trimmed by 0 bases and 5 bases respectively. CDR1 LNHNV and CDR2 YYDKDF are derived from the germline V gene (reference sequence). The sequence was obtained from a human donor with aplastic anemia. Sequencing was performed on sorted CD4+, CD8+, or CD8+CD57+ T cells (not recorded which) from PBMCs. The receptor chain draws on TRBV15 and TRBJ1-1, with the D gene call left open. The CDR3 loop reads CATSRELTVLTEAFF. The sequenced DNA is TGTGCCACCAGCAGAGAATTGACCGTACTGACTGAAGCTTTCTTT.